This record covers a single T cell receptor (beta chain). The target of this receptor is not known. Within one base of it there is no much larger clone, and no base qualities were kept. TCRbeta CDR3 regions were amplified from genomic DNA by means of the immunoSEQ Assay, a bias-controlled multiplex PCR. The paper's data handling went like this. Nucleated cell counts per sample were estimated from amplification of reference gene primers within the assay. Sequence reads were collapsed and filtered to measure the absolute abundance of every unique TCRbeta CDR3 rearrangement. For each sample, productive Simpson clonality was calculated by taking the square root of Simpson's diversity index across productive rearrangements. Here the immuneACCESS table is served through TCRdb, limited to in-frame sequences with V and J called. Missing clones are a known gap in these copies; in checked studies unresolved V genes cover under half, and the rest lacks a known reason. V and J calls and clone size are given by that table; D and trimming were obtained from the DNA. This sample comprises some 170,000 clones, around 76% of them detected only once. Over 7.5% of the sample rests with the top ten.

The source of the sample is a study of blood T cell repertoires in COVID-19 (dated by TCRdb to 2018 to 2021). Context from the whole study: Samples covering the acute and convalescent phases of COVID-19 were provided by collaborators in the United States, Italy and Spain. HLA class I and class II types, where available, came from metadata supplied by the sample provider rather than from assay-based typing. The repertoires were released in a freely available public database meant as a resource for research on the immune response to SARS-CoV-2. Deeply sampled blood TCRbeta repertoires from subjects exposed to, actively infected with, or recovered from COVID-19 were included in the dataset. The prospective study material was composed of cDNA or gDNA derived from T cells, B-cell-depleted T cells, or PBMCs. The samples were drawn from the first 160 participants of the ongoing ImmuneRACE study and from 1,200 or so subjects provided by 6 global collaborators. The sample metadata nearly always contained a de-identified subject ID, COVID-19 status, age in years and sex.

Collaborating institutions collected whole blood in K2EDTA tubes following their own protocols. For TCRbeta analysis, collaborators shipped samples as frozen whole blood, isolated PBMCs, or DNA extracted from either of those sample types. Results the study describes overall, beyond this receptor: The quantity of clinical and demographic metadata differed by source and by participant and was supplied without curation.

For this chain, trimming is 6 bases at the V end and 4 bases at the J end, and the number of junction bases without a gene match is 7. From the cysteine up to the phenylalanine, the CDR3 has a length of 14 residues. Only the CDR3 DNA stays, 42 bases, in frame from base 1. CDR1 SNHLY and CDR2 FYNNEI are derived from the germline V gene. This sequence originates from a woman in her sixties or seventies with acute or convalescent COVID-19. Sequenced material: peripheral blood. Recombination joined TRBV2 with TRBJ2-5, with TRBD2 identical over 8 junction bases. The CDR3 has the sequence CASRGGLAPETQYF. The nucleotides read TGTGCCAGCAGGGGCGGACTAGCTCCAGAGACCCAGTACTTC. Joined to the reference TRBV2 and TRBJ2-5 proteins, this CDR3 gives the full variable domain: EPEVTQTPSHQVTQMGQEVILRCVPISNHLYFYWYRQILGQKVEFLVSFYNNEISEKSEIFDDQFSVERPDGSNFTLKIRSTKLEDSAMYFCASRGGLAPETQYFGPGTRLLVL.